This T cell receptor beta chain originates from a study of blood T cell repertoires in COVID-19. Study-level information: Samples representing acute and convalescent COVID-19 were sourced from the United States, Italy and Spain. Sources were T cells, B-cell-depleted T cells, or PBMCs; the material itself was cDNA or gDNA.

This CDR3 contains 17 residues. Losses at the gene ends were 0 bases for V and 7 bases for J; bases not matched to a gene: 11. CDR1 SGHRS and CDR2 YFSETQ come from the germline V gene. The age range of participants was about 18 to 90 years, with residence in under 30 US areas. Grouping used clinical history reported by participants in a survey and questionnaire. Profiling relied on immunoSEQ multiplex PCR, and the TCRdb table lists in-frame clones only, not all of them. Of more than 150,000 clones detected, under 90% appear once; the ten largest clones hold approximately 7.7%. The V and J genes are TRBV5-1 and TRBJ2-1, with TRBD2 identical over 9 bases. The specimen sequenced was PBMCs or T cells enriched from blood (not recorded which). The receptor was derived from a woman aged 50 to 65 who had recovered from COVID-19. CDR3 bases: TGCGCCAGCAGCTTGGCACCGCTAGCGGGATTCGGAAATGAGCAGTTCTTC. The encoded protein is CASSLAPLAGFGNEQFF.